A single sample gave rise to the 6 T cell receptor beta chains below, sequenced in a study of Graves' ophthalmopathy and Graves' hyperthyroidism (dated by TCRdb to 2016 to 2019). TCRdb lists the instrument as Illumina HiSeq 2000. For repertoire sequencing, the TCR beta CDR3 regions were amplified from RNA transcripts. HTBI primers and the Qiagen OneStep RT-PCR kit were used in a first-round RT-PCR, which was followed by a second-round multiplex PCR, size selection and purification. TCRdb's own reprocessing of the public reads used fastp at Q25 and MiXCR and kept productive beta chains. Rows are unified per CDR3 protein, each entry keeping the most common DNA and genes. This sample lists a few hundred thousand distinct CDR3 sequences; about 18% were detected once. 2.4% of the sample rests with the top ten. Sequencing was performed on peripheral blood. All receptors come from an adult woman with stable Graves' hyperthyroidism.

This clonotype was observed many times. CDR3 in amino acids: CASSQSGPDQETQYF. CDR3 nucleotides: TGTGCCAGCAGCCAATCGGGACCAGACCAAGAGACCCAGTACTTC. The chain carries TRBV3-1 and TRBJ2-5; D tentatively fits TRBD1 or TRBD2 (5 bases each). The V end lost 2 bases, the J end lost 0 bases, and 10 bases lay between the germline ends. This CDR3 is 15 amino acids long. CDR1 and CDR2 (germline): LGHDT, YNNKEL (reference sequence).

This clonotype was found many times. This chain connects TRBV28 to TRBJ1-2, with TRBD1 matching over 9 bases. The CDR3 spans 14 residues. V was pared by 4 bases and J by 8 bases, with 8 bases of the junction left unmatched. Germline V gene data show CDR1 as MDHEN and CDR2 as SYDVKM. In nucleotides, the CDR3 is TGTGCCAGCAGTTCCGGACAGGGGTCGTTAGGCTACACCTTC. Its translation: CASSSGQGSLGYTF.

This clonotype was detected many times. The chain combines TRBV19 with TRBJ1-5; 7 nucleotides align to TRBD1. Unmatched junction bases numbered 1, after V lost 4 bases and J lost 1 base. Germline assignment: CDR1 LNHDA and CDR2 SQIVND (reference sequence). The length of the CDR3 is 14 residues. This CDR3 reads CASSTDRSNQPQHF. In DNA form, the CDR3 reads TGTGCCAGTAGTACGGACAGGAGCAATCAGCCCCAGCATTTT.

This clonotype occurred many times. This chain uses TRBV19 with TRBJ2-7; 13 nucleotides match TRBD2. Germline values: CDR1 LNHDA, CDR2 SQIVND (reference sequence). The CDR3 covers 14 residues. Trimming took 8 bases from V and 7 from J; bases not matched to a gene: 8. The CDR3 region has the DNA TGTGCCAGTGGACCGGGACTAGCGGGAAAAGAGCAGTACTTC. Translated, it gives CASGPGLAGKEQYF.

The CDR3 DNA follows: TGTGCCAGCAGTTTGAATTTTGACAGTGATCAGCCCCAGCATTTT. Translating it yields CASSLNFDSDQPQHF. This chain joins TRBV28 and TRBJ1-5, with TRBD1 as a possible D gene (5 bases). Per the germline V gene, CDR1 is MDHEN and CDR2 is SYDVKM. The V end was cut by 3 bases, the J end by 5 bases, with 14 bases between. CDR3 length: 15 residues.

This clonotype was counted at least ten times. The gene calls are TRBV7-2 and TRBJ1-3, with D uncertain. Per the germline V gene, CDR1 is SGHTA and CDR2 is FQGNSA. The V and J ends lost 5 bases and 2 bases respectively, with 13 bases between them. The CDR3 has 15 residues. The CDR3 spells CASSPRTRTGNTIYF. The CDR3 nucleotides read TGTGCCAGCAGCCCCCGGACCCGCACTGGAAACACCATATATTTT.